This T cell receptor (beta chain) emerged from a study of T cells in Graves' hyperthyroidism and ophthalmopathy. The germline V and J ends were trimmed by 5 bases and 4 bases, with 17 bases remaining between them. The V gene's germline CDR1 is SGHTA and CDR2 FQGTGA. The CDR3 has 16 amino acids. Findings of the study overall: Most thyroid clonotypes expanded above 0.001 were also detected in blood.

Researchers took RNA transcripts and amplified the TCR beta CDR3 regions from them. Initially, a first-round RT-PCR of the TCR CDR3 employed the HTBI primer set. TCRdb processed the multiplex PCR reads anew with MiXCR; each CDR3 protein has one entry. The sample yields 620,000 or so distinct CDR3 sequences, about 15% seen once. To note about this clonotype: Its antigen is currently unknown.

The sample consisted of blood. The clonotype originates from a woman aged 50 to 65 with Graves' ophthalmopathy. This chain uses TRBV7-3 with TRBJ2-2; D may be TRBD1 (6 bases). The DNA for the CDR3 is TGTGCCAGCAGCGATCGCCGGACAGACCTCACCGGGGAGCTGTTTTTT. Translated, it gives CASSDRRTDLTGELFF.